These 10 T cell receptor beta chains share one sample of origin, sequenced in a study of monozygotic twins with inflammatory bowel disease. TCRdb reanalyzed the 5' RACE reads and collapses them to one entry per CDR3 protein, without DNA. Its table records 310,000 or so distinct CDR3 sequences. Sample: blood. The receptor source for this set is a human donor with ulcerative colitis or Crohn's disease, or a healthy co-twin of an affected twin (not recorded which).

The rearrangement links TRBV5-1 to TRBJ2-5; TCRdb names TRBD1, which stays unverified in the absence of DNA. There are 14 residues in the CDR3. The germline gives CDR1 SGHRS, CDR2 YFSETQ. The CDR3 protein is CASSQGHGQETQYF.

The J gene is TRBJ1-1, the V gene TRBV2; no DNA is available, so the TRBD1 call from TCRdb remains unchecked. This CDR3 is 13 amino acids long. Germline values: CDR1 SNHLY, CDR2 FYNNEI. The chain's CDR3 is CASSEGRGTEAFF.

The gene calls are TRBV5-4 and TRBJ2-4; TCRdb returns TRBD1, unconfirmable since there is no DNA. Germline V lookup: CDR1 SGHNT, CDR2 YYREEE (reference sequence). CDR3 size: 14 residues. The CDR3 region is CASSHRDSKNIQYF.

J is TRBJ2-3 and V is TRBV5-6; no DNA is available, so the TRBD2 call from TCRdb remains unchecked. The CDR3 sequence is 15 residues long. CDR1 and CDR2 from the germline V gene are SGHDT and YYEEEE. CDR3 loop: CASSLVSGGTDTQYF.

The chain links TRBV4-2 to TRBJ2-7; as DNA is missing, the TRBD1 call by TCRdb cannot be tested. The CDR3 spans 14 residues. CDR1 is LGHNA, CDR2 YNFKEQ, per germline. This CDR3 reads CASSPGTGDYEQYF.

The chain recombines TRBV20-1 with TRBJ1-3. There are 13 residues in the CDR3. Germline V gene data show CDR1 as DFQATT and CDR2 as SNEGSKA (reference sequence). The chain's CDR3 is CSASALAGNTIYF.

The gene calls are TRBV5-1 and TRBJ2-5; TCRdb's assignment of TRBD2 cannot be checked, as there is no DNA. Germline CDR1 SGHRS, CDR2 YFSETQ. There are 13 residues in the CDR3. CDR3 sequence: CASSWRGLETQYF. Filled out from reference TRBV5-1 and TRBJ2-5, the complete variable domain reads KAGVTQTPRYLIKTRGQQVTLSCSPISGHRSVSWYQQTPGQGLQFLFEYFSETQRNKGNFPGRFSGRQFSNSRSEMNVSTLELGDSALYLCASSWRGLETQYFGPGTRLLVL.

The gene calls are TRBV9 and TRBJ2-7. This CDR3 comprises 15 residues. CDR1 is SGDLS and CDR2 is YYNGEE in the germline V gene. CDR3 amino acids: CASSVDYRGSYEQYF.

V gene TRBV11-1 combines with J gene TRBJ2-1; the D call from TCRdb, TRBD2, cannot be confirmed without DNA. The CDR3 spans 20 residues. CDR1 SGHAT and CDR2 FQDESV come from the germline V gene (reference sequence). CDR3 sequence reads: CASSSTVYSGEERVYNEQFF.

This chain links TRBV27 with TRBJ2-7; TCRdb picks TRBD1, but there is no DNA to check that call. The length of the CDR3 is 15 residues. Germline assignment: CDR1 MNHEY and CDR2 SMNVEV (reference sequence). CDR3 protein: CASSLGQPYIYEQYF.